These 20 T cell receptor beta chains were all obtained from the same sample, sequenced in a study of a mutant IDH1 vaccine in newly diagnosed glioma (dated by TCRdb to the early 2020s). The protocol used for the library was the immunoSEQ multiplex PCR assay. Not all clones reach the TCRdb copy of this immuneACCESS table, which keeps in-frame sequences only. Checked studies attribute under half of the gap to unresolved V genes and leave the rest unexplained. The sample has about 54,000 clones on record, roughly 87% of them singletons. The top ten clones comprise more than 3% of the sample. The meaning of the sample's time point label: week 47, end of study. Every vaccine dose consisted of 300 ug of a 20-mer mutant IDH1 peptide in Montanide, administered subcutaneously together with topical imiquimod. No cognate antigen is known for these TCRs. This sample comprised PBMCs, obtained from a glioma patient whose treatment included an IDH1 peptide vaccine. The receptors originated from a woman aged 45-65 years with glioma.

The chain combines TRBV2 with TRBJ1-1, with D perhaps TRBD1 (6 bases). The CDR3 extends over 13 amino acids. Trimming removed 6 bases from V and 2 bases from J, with 10 bases in between. Per the germline V gene, CDR1 is SNHLY and CDR2 is FYNNEI. CDR3 protein: CASSLDSNTEAFF. As DNA, the CDR3 is TGTGCCAGCAGCCTGGACAGTAACACTGAAGCTTTCTTT.

The chain is built from TRBV7-9 and TRBJ1-4; 7 nucleotides line up with TRBD1. V lost 4 bases, J lost 6 bases, and 8 bases stayed unmatched. The CDR3 consists of 15 residues. Germline V gives CDR1 SEHNR, CDR2 FQNEAQ (reference sequence). CDR3 loop: CASSSYRDRYEKLFF. The CDR3 nucleotides read TGTGCCAGCAGCTCGTACCGGGACAGATATGAAAAACTGTTTTTT.

In DNA, the CDR3 is TGTGCCAGCTCACCGCGCACAGATACGCAGTATTTT. Amino acid sequence: CASSPRTDTQYF. This sequence joins TRBV7-6 and TRBJ2-3; D is unclear. Germline CDR1 and CDR2: SGHVS and FNYEAQ. Trimming removed 8 bases at V and 1 base at J, with 7 bases between. The CDR3 runs 12 residues.

The chain joins TRBV9 to TRBJ2-7; possibly TRBD1 or TRBD2 for D (5 bases each). With 0 bases removed from V and 6 bases from J, the gap between germline ends came to 13 bases. This CDR3 is built from 14 residues. The germline gives CDR1 SGDLS, CDR2 YYNGEE. The chain's CDR3 is CASSVEGRGLEQYF. The CDR3 DNA reads as TGTGCCAGCAGCGTAGAGGGGCGCGGGCTCGAGCAGTACTTC.

The rearrangement uses TRBV2 and TRBJ2-2, with D unresolved. The germline V gene encodes CDR1 SNHLY and CDR2 FYNNEI. The CDR3 spans 16 residues. Between the trimmed V and J ends, which lost 2 bases and 4 bases, there was a span of 14 bases. CDR3 nucleotide sequence: TGTGCCAGCAGTGAATCCCGGCCGCCGGTCACCGGGGAGCTGTTTTTT. This translates into CASSESRPPVTGELFF. Based on the CDR3 plus reference TRBV2 and TRBJ2-2, the full variable domain is EPEVTQTPSHQVTQMGQEVILRCVPISNHLYFYWYRQILGQKVEFLVSFYNNEISEKSEIFDDQFSVERPDGSNFTLKIRSTKLEDSAMYFCASSESRPPVTGELFFGEGSRLTVL.

In this sample, this clone turned up once. The gene calls are TRBV28 and TRBJ2-7; D remains unclear. CDR1 is MDHEN, CDR2 SYDVKM, per germline. The CDR3 spans 16 residues. V lost 6 bases to trimming and J lost 1 base, with 19 bases between them. Here the CDR3 DNA reads TGTGCCAGCAGCCCCTTTGGGCAGCGCGAATCCTACGAGCAGTACTTC. Its translation: CASSPFGQRESYEQYF.

This rearrangement joins TRBV7-9 to TRBJ2-4, with 8 nucleotides matching TRBD1. This CDR3 contains 13 residues. Germline values: CDR1 SEHNR, CDR2 FQNEAQ (reference sequence). The ends lost 1 base at V and 14 bases at J; junction bases unmatched: 7. CDR3 sequence reads: CASSLGQGQRKYF. DNA of the CDR3: TGTGCCAGCAGCTTAGGACAGGGGCAAAGAAAGTACTTC. The full variable domain, completed using reference TRBV7-9 and TRBJ2-4, is DTGVSQNPRHKITKRGQNVTFRCDPISEHNRLYWYRQTLGQGPEFLTYFQNEAQLEKSRLLSDRFSAERPKGSFSTLEIQRTEQGDSAMYLCASSLGQGQRKYFGAGTRLSVL.

The chain uses TRBV7-2 and TRBJ2-1, with 7 bases aligning to TRBD2. The germline gives CDR1 SGHTA, CDR2 FQGNSA. The CDR3 totals 15 residues. Unmatched junction bases numbered 6, after V lost 2 bases and J lost 5 bases. The CDR3 nucleotides are TGTGCCAGCAGCTTAAGCGGGGCGTGGAACAATGAGCAGTTCTTC. It is translated as CASSLSGAWNNEQFF. Looking up the rest from reference TRBV7-2 and TRBJ2-1 gives the full variable domain: GAGVSQSPSNKVTEKGKDVELRCDPISGHTALYWYRQSLGQGLEFLIYFQGNSAPDKSGLPSDRFSAERTGGSVSTLTIQRTQQEDSAVYLCASSLSGAWNNEQFFGPGTRLTVL.

This clone was seen only a few times. The chain carries TRBV19 and TRBJ1-6; perhaps TRBD1 as D (6 bases). Looked up from germline, CDR1 is LNHDA and CDR2 is SQIVND (reference sequence). The V end lost 7 bases, the J end lost 6 bases, and 13 bases lay between the germline ends. The CDR3 runs to 14 residues. In nucleotides, the CDR3 is TGTGCCAGTACGCCGGGGGCGGGTAATTCACCCCTCCACTTT. Translated, it gives CASTPGAGNSPLHF. The variable domain in full, with the rest retrieved from reference TRBV19 and TRBJ1-6, is DGGITQSPKYLFRKEGQNVTLSCEQNLNHDAMYWYRQDPGQGLRLIYYSQIVNDFQKGDIAEGYSVSREKKESFPLTVTSAQKNPTAFYLCASTPGAGNSPLHFGNGTRLTVT.

The chain carries TRBV5-8 and TRBJ1-1, with D uncertain. Germline V gene sequence: CDR1 SGHTS, CDR2 YDEGEE. This CDR3 has 12 residues. V was trimmed by 7 bases and J by 5 bases, leaving 12 bases between them. CDR3 sequence: CASLGRVTEAFF. The CDR3 region has the DNA TGTGCCAGCCTTGGGAGGGTAACTGAAGCTTTCTTT.

This clone has a handful of counts. The chain couples TRBV30 to TRBJ1-6; D unresolved. Looked up from germline, CDR1 is GTSNPN and CDR2 is SVGIG (reference sequence). V lost 0 bases to trimming and J lost 0 bases, with 6 bases between them. This CDR3 is 15 amino acids long. CDR3 nucleotide sequence: TGTGCCTGGAGTGTAGAGTCCTCCTATAATTCACCCCTCCACTTT. Protein sequence: CAWSVESSYNSPLHF. The full variable domain, with the rest looked up from reference TRBV30 and TRBJ1-6, is SQTIHQWPATLVQPVGSPLSLECTVEGTSNPNLYWYRQAAGRGLQLLFYSVGIGQISSEVPQNLSASRPQDRQFILSSKKLLLSDSGFYLCAWSVESSYNSPLHFGNGTRLTVT.

The V gene is TRBV2, the J gene TRBJ2-7, with 12 bases that match TRBD1. Germline values: CDR1 SNHLY, CDR2 FYNNEI. Trimming took 6 bases from V and 4 from J; bases not matched to a gene: 7. CDR3 length: 15 amino acids. The chain's CDR3 is CASSPGQGAGYEQYF. The CDR3 DNA is TGTGCCAGCAGCCCGGGACAGGGGGCGGGTTACGAGCAGTACTTC.

This rearrangement joins TRBV29-1 to TRBJ1-1; 9 nucleotides match TRBD1. The V gene's germline CDR1 is SQVTM and CDR2 ANQGSEA. With 8 bases clipped from V and 3 bases from J, the junction kept 19 bases outside the gene matches. CDR3 size: 17 residues. The chain's CDR3 is CSTLHRGREIGYTEAFF. The CDR3 DNA is TGCAGCACTTTACACAGGGGGCGAGAAATAGGTTACACTGAAGCTTTCTTT.

The chain links TRBV6-5 to TRBJ1-4; the D gene is possibly TRBD1 (5 bases). This CDR3 region has 13 residues. Germline loops: CDR1 MNHEY, CDR2 SVGAGI. Trimming left V 6 bases short and J 8 bases short, with 13 bases between. Here the CDR3 reads CASSPRGVEKLFF. The CDR3 DNA follows: TGTGCCAGCAGCCCCCGAGGGGTGGAAAAACTGTTTTTT.

The CDR3 coding sequence is TGTGCCAGCAGGGGGGAGGGAAGTCGAAACGAGCAGTACTTC. Encoded protein: CASRGEGSRNEQYF. The V call is TRBV13, the J call TRBJ2-7; 7 bases map to TRBD2. Germline CDR1 reads PRHDT; CDR2 reads FYEKMQ (reference sequence). The CDR3 covers 14 residues. The V and J ends lost 6 bases and 5 bases, in that order; junction bases with no gene match: 10.

The chain carries TRBV6-1 and TRBJ1-5; 10 bases line up with TRBD1. Germline loops: CDR1 MNHNS, CDR2 SASEGT. This CDR3 spans 19 amino acids. With 1 base clipped from V and 7 bases from J, the junction kept 16 bases outside the gene matches. The CDR3 nucleotides read TGTGCCAGCAGTGAAGGTGATCAACGGACAGGGGGAAAGTTGCAGCCCCAGCATTTT. Its protein product is CASSEGDQRTGGKLQPQHF.

The chain recombines TRBV5-1 with TRBJ1-1; D not resolved. Germline V gene data show CDR1 as SGHRS and CDR2 as YFSETQ. This CDR3 spans 14 amino acids. V was pared by 4 bases and J by 1 base, with 11 bases between. DNA for the CDR3: TGCGCCAGCAGCCTACGGACTCAGAACACTGAAGCTTTCTTT. Translated, it gives CASSLRTQNTEAFF.

This chain links TRBV9 with TRBJ1-4; the D is unclear. The length of the CDR3 is 13 residues. The germline CDR1 and CDR2 sequences are SGDLS and YYNGEE. Trimming took off 0 bases at V and 14 bases at J, with 14 bases between the two ends. CDR3 amino acids: CASSVGPGDGLFF. The CDR3 coding sequence is TGTGCCAGCAGCGTAGGGCCCGGGGATGGCCTGTTTTTT. Full variable domain (rest looked up from reference TRBV9 and TRBJ1-4): DSGVTQTPKHLITATGQRVTLRCSPRSGDLSVYWYQQSLDQGLQFLIQYYNGEERAKGNILERFSAQQFPDLHSELNLSSLELGDSALYFCASSVGPGDGLFFGSGTQLSVL.

This clone turned up a few times. The J gene is TRBJ1-2, the V gene TRBV5-1; a possible D gene is TRBD1 (6 bases). Between the trimmed V and J ends, which lost 3 bases and 8 bases, there was a span of 8 bases. This CDR3 comprises 11 residues. Germline CDR1 SGHRS, CDR2 YFSETQ. CDR3 bases: TGCGCCAGCAGCTGGACAGAAGGCTACACCTTC. Translated, it gives CASSWTEGYTF.

The rearrangement links TRBV5-1 to TRBJ1-6; D ambiguous. Deletions cut 0 bases from V and 5 bases from J, with 12 bases between. Per germline, CDR1 SGHRS and CDR2 YFSETQ. The CDR3 sequence is 16 residues long. The CDR3 nucleotides are TGCGCCAGCAGCTTGGTTCCAGGACGGGATAATTCACCCCTCCACTTT. Encoded protein: CASSLVPGRDNSPLHF.